A single sample is the source of the 3 T cell receptor beta chains below, sequenced in a study of T cell repertoires in cytomegalovirus infection. TCRdb reanalysed the reads using MiXCR and keeps one entry per CDR3 protein. The sample lists 490,000 or so distinct CDR3 sequences; roughly 12% were seen once. Sequencing used PBMCs. All receptors derive from a human donor in good health (CMV status not recorded). Some clones in this sample may be carry-over from other donors' samples.

This clonotype was seen at least ten times. The V call is TRBV6-1, the J call TRBJ2-5, with a weak D call TRBD1 (6 bases). Germline V CDR1 and CDR2: MNHNS, SASEGT. V lost 4 bases to trimming and J lost 5 bases, with 17 bases between them. The CDR3 spans 15 residues. CDR3 DNA sequence: TGTGCCAGCAGTGGAAATTCAGGGGCCATGGAGACCCAGTACTTC. It yields the protein CASSGNSGAMETQYF.

This clonotype was observed many times. V and J are TRBV23-1 and TRBJ2-7; D is unresolved. Being an ORF, TRBV23-1 has a function that is uncertain. The CDR3 covers 12 residues. Trimming cost V 1 base and J 3 bases, with 4 bases left between them. CDR3 DNA sequence: TGCGCCAGCAGTCAATACTTCTACGAGCAGTACTTC. Its protein product is CASSQYFYEQYF.

The chain combines TRBV12-3 or TRBV12-4 with TRBJ1-2; D is uncertain. The CDR3 runs 16 residues. Trimming took 6 bases from V and 5 from J, leaving 22 bases between them. The CDR3 nucleotides are TGTGCCAGCAGCTCTCCAGGTCCCTCTTTTATATATGGCTACACCTTC. It encodes CASSSPGPSFIYGYTF.